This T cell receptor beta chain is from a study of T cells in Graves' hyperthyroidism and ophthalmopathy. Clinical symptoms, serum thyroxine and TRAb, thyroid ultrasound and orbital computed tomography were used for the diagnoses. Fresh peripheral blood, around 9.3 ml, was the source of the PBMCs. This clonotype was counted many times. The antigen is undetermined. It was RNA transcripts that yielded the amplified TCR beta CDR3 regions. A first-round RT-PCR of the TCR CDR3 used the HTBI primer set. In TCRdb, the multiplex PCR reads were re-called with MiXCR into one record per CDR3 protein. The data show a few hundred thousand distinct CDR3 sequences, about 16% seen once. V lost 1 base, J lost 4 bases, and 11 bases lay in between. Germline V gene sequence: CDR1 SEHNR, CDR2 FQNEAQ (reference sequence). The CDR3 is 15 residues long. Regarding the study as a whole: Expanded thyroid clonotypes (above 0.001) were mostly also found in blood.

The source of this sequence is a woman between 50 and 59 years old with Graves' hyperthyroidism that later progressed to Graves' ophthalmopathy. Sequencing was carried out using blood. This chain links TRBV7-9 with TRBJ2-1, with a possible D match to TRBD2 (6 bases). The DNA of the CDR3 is TGTGCCAGCAGCTTAGGGGGGACTGTGTACAATGAGCAGTTCTTC. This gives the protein CASSLGGTVYNEQFF. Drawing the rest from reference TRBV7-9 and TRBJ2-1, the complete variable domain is DTGVSQNPRHKITKRGQNVTFRCDPISEHNRLYWYRQTLGQGPEFLTYFQNEAQLEKSRLLSDRFSAERPKGSFSTLEIQRTEQGDSAMYLCASSLGGTVYNEQFFGPGTRLTVL.